The 8 T cell receptor beta chains given below trace back to one sample, sequenced in a study of persistence of HIV-infected CD4 T cells. This nonspecific control used anti-CD3/anti-CD28 bead stimulation of CD4+ T cells. Sorting of responding CD4+ T cells relied on upregulated CD40 ligand together with CD69. The libraries were made with immunoSEQ version 4 in survey mode. Using immunoSEQ multiplex PCR, the repertoire was profiled, and TCRdb retains in-frame clones only, with some absent. The sample carries 35,000 to 45,000 clones, approximately 90% recorded once. These receptors have no identified antigens. Specimen: CD4+ T cells sorted from PBMCs after approximately 19-hour stimulation, collected from a patient who received antiretroviral therapy. Receptors originate from an adult man with HIV who was CMV-seropositive.

V gene TRBV30 combines with J gene TRBJ1-5; tentatively, D is TRBD1 (5 bases). The CDR3 runs 13 residues. Germline V gene lookup returns CDR1 GTSNPN and CDR2 SVGIG (reference sequence). Trimming took 0 bases from V and 4 from J, leaving 7 bases between them. CDR3 sequence reads: CAWSVGANQPQHF. CDR3 coding DNA: TGTGCCTGGAGTGTAGGGGCTAATCAGCCCCAGCATTTT.

This clone was detected only once. The V call is TRBV19, the J call TRBJ2-7; the match to TRBD1 covers 7 bases. The V gene end was trimmed by 6 bases and the J gene end by 4 bases; junction bases not matched to a gene: 12. The CDR3 covers 15 residues. CDR1 LNHDA and CDR2 SQIVND come from the germline V gene (reference sequence). The CDR3 DNA reads as TGTGCCAGTAGCGACGGGACAGCGACTCAATACGAGCAGTACTTC. Translating gives CASSDGTATQYEQYF.

J is TRBJ1-2 and V is TRBV4-3; TRBD1 might be the D (5 bases). The CDR3 has 14 amino acids. V lost 0 bases to trimming and J lost 3 bases, with 8 bases between them. Germline-derived CDR1 and CDR2 are LGHNA and YSLEER. The chain's CDR3 is CASSQDRGDYGYTF. The CDR3, as DNA: TGCGCCAGCAGCCAAGACCGGGGGGACTATGGCTACACCTTC.

V is TRBV27 and J is TRBJ1-1, with a weak D call TRBD1 (6 bases). From germline, CDR1 is MNHEY and CDR2 SMNVEV (reference sequence). Deletions cut 6 bases from V and 0 bases from J, with 14 bases between. The CDR3 is made up of 15 amino acids. CDR3: CASRSQQGLNTEAFF. CDR3 nucleotide sequence: TGTGCCAGCAGGTCACAACAGGGCCTGAACACTGAAGCTTTCTTT.

The V and J genes are TRBV5-1 and TRBJ2-3, with D maybe TRBD2 (6 bases). V lost 4 bases, J lost 2 bases, and 14 bases lay in between. Germline V gene data show CDR1 as SGHRS and CDR2 as YFSETQ. CDR3 size: 15 residues. In nucleotides, the CDR3 is TGCGCCAGCAGCCCCCGGGACTTCTTCACAGATACGCAGTATTTT. It codes for CASSPRDFFTDTQYF.

The chain recombines TRBV9 with TRBJ1-3; TRBD1 might be the D (6 bases). The CDR3 is made up of 17 amino acids. The V and J ends lost 2 bases and 0 bases respectively, with 15 bases between them. Germline V lookup: CDR1 SGDLS, CDR2 YYNGEE. CDR3 region: CASSVASDSYSGNTIYF. For the CDR3, the DNA is TGTGCCAGCAGCGTCGCCTCGGACAGTTACTCTGGAAACACCATATATTTT.

The chain links TRBV6-2 or TRBV6-3 to TRBJ1-2, with D maybe TRBD1 (6 bases). CDR3 length: 15 amino acids. Germline-derived CDR1 and CDR2 are MNHEY and SVGEGT. V lost 3 bases, J lost 3 bases, and 14 bases lay in between. This CDR3 reads CASSYSDRPYYGYTF. For the CDR3, the DNA is TGTGCCAGCAGTTATAGTGACAGGCCGTACTATGGCTACACCTTC.

The chain uses TRBV20-1 and TRBJ1-5, with D tentatively TRBD1 (5 bases). V was cut by 6 bases and J by 3 bases, with 15 bases left in between. The germline V gene has CDR1 DFQATT and CDR2 SNEGSKA (reference sequence). The CDR3 consists of 14 residues. The CDR3 loop is CSASGTRNNQPQHF. The CDR3 DNA sequence: TGCAGTGCCAGTGGGACGAGAAACAATCAGCCCCAGCATTTT.